Below, one T cell receptor (beta chain) is given with its context. The source of the sample is a study of blood T cell repertoires in COVID-19. As for the study in general: Acute and convalescent COVID-19 specimens originated in the United States, Italy and Spain. The analysed material was cDNA or gDNA that came from T cells, B-cell-depleted T cells, or PBMCs.

With V trimmed by 4 bases and J by 7 bases, 11 bases remained unmatched. From germline, CDR1 is SGHRS and CDR2 YFSETQ. The CDR3 runs 14 residues. Assay used: immunoSEQ multiplex PCR; TCRdb lists only in-frame clones, some missing. The table has 95,000 to 150,000 clones, 88% seen once. V is TRBV5-1 and J is TRBJ2-7, with TRBD1 matching 7 bases. This receptor was obtained from a human donor in a cohort sampled during active COVID-19. Sequencing was carried out using peripheral blood. The CDR3 is CASSLETGQGEQYF. The CDR3 DNA sequence: TGCGCCAGCAGCCTCGAGACAGGGCAAGGGGAGCAGTACTTC.